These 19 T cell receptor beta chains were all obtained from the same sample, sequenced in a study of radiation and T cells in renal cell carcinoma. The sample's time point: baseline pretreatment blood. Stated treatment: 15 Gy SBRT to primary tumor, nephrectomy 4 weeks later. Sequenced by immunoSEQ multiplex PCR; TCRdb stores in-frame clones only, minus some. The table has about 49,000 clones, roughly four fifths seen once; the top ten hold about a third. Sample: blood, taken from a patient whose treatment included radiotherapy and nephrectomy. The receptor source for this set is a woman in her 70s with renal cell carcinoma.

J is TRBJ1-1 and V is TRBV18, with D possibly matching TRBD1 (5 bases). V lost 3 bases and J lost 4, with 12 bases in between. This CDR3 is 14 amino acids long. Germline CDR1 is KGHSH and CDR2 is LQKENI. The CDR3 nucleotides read TGTGCCAGCTCACCGTTCAATCAGGGCACTGAAGCTTTCTTT. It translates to CASSPFNQGTEAFF. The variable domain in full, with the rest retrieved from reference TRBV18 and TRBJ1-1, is NAGVMQNPRHLVRRRGQEARLRCSPMKGHSHVYWYRQLPEEGLKFMVYLQKENIIDESGMPKERFSAEFPKEGPSILRIQQVVRGDSAAYFCASSPFNQGTEAFFGQGTRLTVV.

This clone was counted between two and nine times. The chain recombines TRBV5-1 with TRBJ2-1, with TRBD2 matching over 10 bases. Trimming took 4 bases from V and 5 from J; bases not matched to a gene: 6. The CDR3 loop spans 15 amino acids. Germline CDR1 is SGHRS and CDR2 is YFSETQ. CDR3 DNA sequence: TGCGCCAGCAGCATTCTAGCGGGAGTGAACAATGAGCAGTTCTTC. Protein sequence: CASSILAGVNNEQFF.

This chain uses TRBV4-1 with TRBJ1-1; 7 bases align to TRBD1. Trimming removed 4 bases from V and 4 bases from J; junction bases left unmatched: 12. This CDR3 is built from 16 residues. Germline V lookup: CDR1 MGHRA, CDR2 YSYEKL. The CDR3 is CASSLSFTGDITEAFF. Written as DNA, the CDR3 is TGCGCCAGCAGCCTAAGTTTTACAGGGGATATCACTGAAGCTTTCTTT.

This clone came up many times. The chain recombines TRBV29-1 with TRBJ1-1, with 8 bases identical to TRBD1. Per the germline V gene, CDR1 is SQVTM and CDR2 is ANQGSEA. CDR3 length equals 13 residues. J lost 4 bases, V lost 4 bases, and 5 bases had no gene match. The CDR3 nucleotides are TGCAGCGTTGGGGGGACAGGACCCACTGAAGCTTTCTTT. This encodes CSVGGTGPTEAFF.

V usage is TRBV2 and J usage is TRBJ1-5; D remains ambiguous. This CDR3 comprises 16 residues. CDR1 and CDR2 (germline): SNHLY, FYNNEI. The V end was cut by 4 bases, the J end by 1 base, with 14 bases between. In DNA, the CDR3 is TGTGCCAGCAGTGGAACATGGATAGGAAGCAATCAGCCCCAGCATTTT. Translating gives CASSGTWIGSNQPQHF.

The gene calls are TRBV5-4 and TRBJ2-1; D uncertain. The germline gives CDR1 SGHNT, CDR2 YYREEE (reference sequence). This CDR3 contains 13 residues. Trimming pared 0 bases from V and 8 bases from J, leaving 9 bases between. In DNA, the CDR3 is TGTGCCAGCAGCTTGGTCGGCAGCCATGAGCAGTTCTTC. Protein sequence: CASSLVGSHEQFF. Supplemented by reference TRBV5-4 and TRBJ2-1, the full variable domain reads ETGVTQSPTHLIKTRGQQVTLRCSSQSGHNTVSWYQQALGQGPQFIFQYYREEENGRGNFPPRFSGLQFPNYSSELNVNALELDDSALYLCASSLVGSHEQFFGPGTRLTVL.

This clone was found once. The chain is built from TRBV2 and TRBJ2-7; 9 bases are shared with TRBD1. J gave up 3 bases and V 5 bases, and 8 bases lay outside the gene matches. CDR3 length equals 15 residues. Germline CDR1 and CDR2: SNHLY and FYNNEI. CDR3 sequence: CASSSGQGIYYEQYF. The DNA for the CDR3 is TGTGCCAGCAGTAGCGGACAGGGGATTTACTACGAGCAGTACTTC.

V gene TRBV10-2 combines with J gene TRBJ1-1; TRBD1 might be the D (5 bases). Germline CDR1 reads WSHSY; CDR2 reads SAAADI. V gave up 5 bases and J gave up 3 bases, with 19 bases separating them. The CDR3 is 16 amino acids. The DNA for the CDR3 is TGCGCCAGCAGTTACCTGGGACGGACGAACGACACTGAAGCTTTCTTT. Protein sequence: CASSYLGRTNDTEAFF.

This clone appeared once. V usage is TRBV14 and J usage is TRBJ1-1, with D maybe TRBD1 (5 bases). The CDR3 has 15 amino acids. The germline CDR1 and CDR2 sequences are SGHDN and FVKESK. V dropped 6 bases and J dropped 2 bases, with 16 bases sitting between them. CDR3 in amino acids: CASRQLQGSNTEAFF. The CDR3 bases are TGTGCCAGCAGGCAACTCCAGGGCTCCAACACTGAAGCTTTCTTT.

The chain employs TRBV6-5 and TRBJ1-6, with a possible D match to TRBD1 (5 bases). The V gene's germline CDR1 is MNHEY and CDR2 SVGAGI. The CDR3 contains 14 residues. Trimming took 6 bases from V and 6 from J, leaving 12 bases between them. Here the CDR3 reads CASRRDSLNSPLHF. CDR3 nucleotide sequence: TGTGCCAGCAGAAGAGACAGCCTTAATTCACCCCTCCACTTT.

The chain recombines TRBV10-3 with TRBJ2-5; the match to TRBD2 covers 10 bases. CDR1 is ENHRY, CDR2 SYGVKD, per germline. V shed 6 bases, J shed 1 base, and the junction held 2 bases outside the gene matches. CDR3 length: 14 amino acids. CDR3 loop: CAIRAGGGQETQYF. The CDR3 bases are TGTGCCATCAGAGCGGGAGGGGGCCAAGAGACCCAGTACTTC.

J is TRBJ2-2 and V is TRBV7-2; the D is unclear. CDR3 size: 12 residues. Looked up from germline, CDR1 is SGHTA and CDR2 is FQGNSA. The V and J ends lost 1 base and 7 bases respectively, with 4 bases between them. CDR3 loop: CASSLVRGELFF. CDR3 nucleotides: TGTGCCAGCAGCTTAGTGCGCGGGGAGCTGTTTTTT.

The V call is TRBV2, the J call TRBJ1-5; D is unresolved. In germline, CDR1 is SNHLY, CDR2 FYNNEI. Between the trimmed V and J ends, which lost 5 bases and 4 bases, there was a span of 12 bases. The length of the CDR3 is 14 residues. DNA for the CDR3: TGTGCCAGCAGTTTGGGCCGTTTAAATCAGCCCCAGCATTTT. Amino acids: CASSLGRLNQPQHF.

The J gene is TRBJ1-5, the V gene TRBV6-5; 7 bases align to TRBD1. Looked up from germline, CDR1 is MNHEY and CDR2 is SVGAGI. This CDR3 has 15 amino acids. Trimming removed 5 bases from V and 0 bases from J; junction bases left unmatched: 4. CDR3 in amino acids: CASSLTGVSNQPQHF. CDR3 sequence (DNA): TGTGCCAGCAGTCTTACAGGGGTTAGCAATCAGCCCCAGCATTTT.

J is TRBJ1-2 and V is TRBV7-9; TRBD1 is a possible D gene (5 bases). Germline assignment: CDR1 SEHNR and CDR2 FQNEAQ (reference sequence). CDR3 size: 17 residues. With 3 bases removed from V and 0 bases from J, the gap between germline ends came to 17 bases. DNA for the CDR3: TGTGCCAGCAGCTTGCTTGCAGGGACCAACCCTAACTATGGCTACACCTTC. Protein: CASSLLAGTNPNYGYTF.

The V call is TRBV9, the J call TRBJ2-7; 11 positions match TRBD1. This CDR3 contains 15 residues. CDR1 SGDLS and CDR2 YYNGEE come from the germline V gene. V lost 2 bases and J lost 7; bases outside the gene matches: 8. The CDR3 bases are TGTGCCAGCAGCGTGGGGACAGGGGGAGTCTGGGAGCAGTACTTC. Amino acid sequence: CASSVGTGGVWEQYF.

The chain's CDR3 is CASSRDRLEGYTF. The CDR3 nucleotides read TGTGCCAGCAGTCGGGACAGGCTAGAGGGCTACACCTTC. The chain has TRBV28 and TRBJ1-2; 8 bases fit TRBD1. The V and J ends lost 5 bases and 8 bases, in that order; junction bases with no gene match: 7. The CDR3 totals 13 residues. Germline CDR1 is MDHEN and CDR2 is SYDVKM.

The CDR3 region has the DNA TGTGCCAGTAGTATTAGTCAAGAGACCCAGTACTTC. It codes for CASSISQETQYF. The chain uses TRBV19 and TRBJ2-5; D call uncertain. The CDR3 is 12 residues long. V lost 3 bases, J lost 2 bases, and 4 bases lay in between. Germline V lookup: CDR1 LNHDA, CDR2 SQIVND (reference sequence).

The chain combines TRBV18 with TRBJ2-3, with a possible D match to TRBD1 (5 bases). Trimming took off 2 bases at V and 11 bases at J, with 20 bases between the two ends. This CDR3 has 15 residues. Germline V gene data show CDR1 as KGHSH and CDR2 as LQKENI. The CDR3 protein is CASSPRQNPQMEQYF. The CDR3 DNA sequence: TGTGCCAGCTCACCAAGACAGAATCCACAGATGGAGCAGTATTTT.